Below, 25 T cell receptor beta chains from the same sample are listed, as sequenced in a study of blood T cell repertoires in COVID-19 (dated by TCRdb to about 2020). Library method: the immunoSEQ multiplex PCR assay. This immuneACCESS table, as held by TCRdb, lists in-frame sequences with V and J called but not all clones. Of the missing ones, under half trace to an unresolved V gene in checked studies; the others have no known cause. The table for this sample lists 200,000 to 300,000 clones; around 92% of them were counted only once. Approximately 2.6% of the sample comes from the top ten. Specimen: peripheral blood. All receptors come from a young adult with COVID-19, enrolled during active disease.

This clone has only one observation. The chain has TRBV7-2 and TRBJ2-7, with TRBD2 as a possible D gene (6 bases). CDR1 is SGHTA, CDR2 FQGNSA, per germline. Trimming took 1 base from V and 3 from J, leaving 13 bases between them. The CDR3 sequence is 15 residues long. CDR3 region: CASSLEAGMGYEQYF. CDR3 coding DNA: TGTGCCAGCAGCTTAGAGGCGGGAATGGGCTACGAGCAGTACTTC.

This chain connects TRBV18 to TRBJ2-3, with TRBD1 matching over 8 bases. CDR3 length: 15 residues. Germline values: CDR1 KGHSH, CDR2 LQKENI. The trim removed 5 bases at V and 1 base at J, leaving 5 bases unmatched. CDR3 loop: CASSYGTGGTDTQYF. The CDR3 DNA reads as TGTGCCAGCTCATACGGGACAGGAGGCACAGATACGCAGTATTTT.

This clone was detected only a few times. The chain employs TRBV12-3 or TRBV12-4 and TRBJ2-1, with 11 bases that match TRBD1. Unmatched junction bases numbered 3, after V lost 5 bases and J lost 9 bases. This CDR3 contains 13 residues. The CDR3 here is CASSLGTGGEQFF. DNA for the CDR3: TGTGCCAGCAGTCTCGGGACAGGGGGTGAGCAGTTCTTC.

This clone was counted a few times. The J gene is TRBJ2-2, the V gene TRBV6-5, with no clear D. Trimming pared 10 bases from V and 2 bases from J, leaving 11 bases between. CDR1 is MNHEY and CDR2 is SVGAGI in the germline V gene. The CDR3 is 13 amino acids. CDR3 loop: CATGSLNTGELFF. In nucleotides, the CDR3 is TGTGCCACCGGGTCCCTTAACACCGGGGAGCTGTTTTTT.

The V and J genes are TRBV7-2 and TRBJ1-1; no clear D gene. Between the trimmed V and J ends, which lost 2 bases and 11 bases, there was a span of 12 bases. Looked up from germline, CDR1 is SGHTA and CDR2 is FQGNSA. This CDR3 region has 12 residues. Here the CDR3 DNA reads TGTGCCAGCAGCTTATGGGGAGATTCGGCTTTCTTT. Translating it yields CASSLWGDSAFF. Full variable domain (missing parts from reference TRBV7-2 and TRBJ1-1): GAGVSQSPSNKVTEKGKDVELRCDPISGHTALYWYRQSLGQGLEFLIYFQGNSAPDKSGLPSDRFSAERTGGSVSTLTIQRTQQEDSAVYLCASSLWGDSAFFGQGTRLTVV.

This clone occurred once. CDR3: CASSPQGVSVNTGELFF. CDR3 in DNA: TGTGCCAGCAGCCCACAAGGGGTAAGCGTGAACACCGGGGAGCTGTTTTTT. The genes are TRBV4-2 and TRBJ2-2; D is possibly TRBD1 (5 bases). Trimming took off 4 bases at V and 1 base at J, with 16 bases between the two ends. Germline CDR1 and CDR2: LGHNA and YNFKEQ. This CDR3 is built from 17 residues.

The chain is built from TRBV28 and TRBJ2-7; 7 bases line up with TRBD2. The CDR3 length is 15 residues. Germline-derived CDR1 and CDR2 are MDHEN and SYDVKM. With V trimmed by 2 bases and J by 4 bases, 8 bases remained unmatched. CDR3 bases: TGTGCCAGCAGTTTAAAGTCGGGAGGATATTACGAGCAGTACTTC. It yields the protein CASSLKSGGYYEQYF. The full variable domain, rest sourced from reference TRBV28 and TRBJ2-7, is DVKVTQSSRYLVKRTGEKVFLECVQDMDHENMFWYRQDPGLGLRLIYFSYDVKMKEKGDIPEGYSVSREKKERFSLILESASTNQTSMYLCASSLKSGGYYEQYFGPGTRLTVT.

The chain links TRBV5-1 to TRBJ2-1; TRBD2 matches at 11 bases. The trim removed 3 bases at V and 8 bases at J, leaving 10 bases unmatched. The CDR3 extends over 16 amino acids. Germline CDR1 and CDR2: SGHRS and YFSETQ. The CDR3 bases are TGCGCCAGCAGCTGGAGTACTAGCGGGAGCAGCCATGAGCAGTTCTTC. Amino acid sequence: CASSWSTSGSSHEQFF.

The chain links TRBV6-2 or TRBV6-3 to TRBJ1-1; the D is unclear. The CDR3 totals 11 residues. Germline V gene lookup returns CDR1 MNHEY and CDR2 SVGEGT. The ends were cut back, 0 bases at V and 8 bases at J, with 4 bases in the middle. The CDR3 nucleotides read TGTGCCAGCAGTTACTCGACAGAAGCTTTCTTT. It codes for CASSYSTEAFF.

The J gene is TRBJ2-3, the V gene TRBV10-3, with D unclear. Trimming took off 6 bases at V and 4 bases at J, with 8 bases between the two ends. There are 12 residues in the CDR3. Germline V gives CDR1 ENHRY, CDR2 SYGVKD. CDR3 loop: CAIRIAADTQYF. CDR3 in DNA: TGTGCCATCAGGATTGCGGCAGATACGCAGTATTTT.

The chain joins TRBV7-9 to TRBJ2-5; D perhaps matches TRBD2 (5 bases). V was pared by 1 base and J by 2 bases, with 11 bases between. Germline V lookup: CDR1 SEHNR, CDR2 FQNEAQ (reference sequence). The CDR3 length is 15 residues. CDR3 coding DNA: TGTGCCAGCAGCTTAGTCCTAGGGAGTCAAGAGACCCAGTACTTC. This gives the protein CASSLVLGSQETQYF.

V and J are TRBV19 and TRBJ1-5; D ambiguous. Germline assignment: CDR1 LNHDA and CDR2 SQIVND (reference sequence). There are 13 residues in the CDR3. Trimming removed 1 base from V and 7 bases from J, with 8 bases in between. CDR3 nucleotide sequence: TGTGCCAGTAGTATAGGGACGGGGCAGCCCCAGCATTTT. Translated, it gives CASSIGTGQPQHF.

The chain carries TRBV29-1 and TRBJ1-1, with a weak D call TRBD1 (6 bases). Germline CDR1 and CDR2: SQVTM and ANQGSEA. V was shortened by 5 bases and J by 7 bases, with 11 bases between the two germline ends. The CDR3 consists of 11 residues. The CDR3 reads CSVTTGSEAFF. CDR3 nucleotides: TGCAGCGTTACGACAGGTAGTGAAGCTTTCTTT.

This rearrangement joins TRBV11-2 to TRBJ1-5; possible D gene TRBD1, 6 bases. Germline V gene data show CDR1 as SGHAT and CDR2 as FQNNGV. Trimming took off 1 base at V and 5 bases at J, with 12 bases between the two ends. The length of the CDR3 is 15 residues. CDR3 coding DNA: TGTGCCAGCAGCTTAGCGGCAGGGGAACATCAGCCCCAGCATTTT. As protein: CASSLAAGEHQPQHF.

This clone was counted once. The rearrangement links TRBV28 to TRBJ1-5; 9 bases line up with TRBD1. The CDR3 runs 15 residues. Germline V lookup: CDR1 MDHEN, CDR2 SYDVKM. The ends lost 5 bases at V and 7 bases at J; junction bases unmatched: 9. The DNA for the CDR3 is TGTGCCAGCAGTAAATGGACAGGGGCAGACCAGCCCCAGCATTTT. Encoded protein: CASSKWTGADQPQHF.

J is TRBJ2-7 and V is TRBV21-1; TRBD2 was called by the table and not checked on the DNA. TRBV21-1 corresponds to a pseudogene. The CDR3 runs 15 residues. CDR3 DNA: TGTGCCAGCAGGTGGACTCTTCTCATCCACTACGAGCAGTACTTC. Its protein product is CASRWTLLIHYEQYF.

The rearrangement joins TRBV10-3 to TRBJ2-5; 10 nucleotides match TRBD2. Per germline, CDR1 ENHRY and CDR2 SYGVKD. CDR3 size: 13 residues. After removal of 9 bases from V and 1 base from J, the junction contained 2 bases not matched to a gene. CDR3 loop: CAIQREGQETQYF. The CDR3 region has the DNA TGTGCCATTCAGCGGGAGGGCCAAGAGACCCAGTACTTC.

This clone has only one observation. The chain employs TRBV10-2 and TRBJ2-7; TRBD2 matches at 8 bases. CDR3 length: 14 residues. Germline V CDR1 and CDR2: WSHSY, SAAADI. J was trimmed by 1 base and V by 2 bases; bases with no gene match: 1. Here the CDR3 reads CASSEAGGSYEQYF. In DNA, the CDR3 is TGCGCCAGCAGTGAGGCGGGAGGATCCTACGAGCAGTACTTC.

J is TRBJ2-7 and V is TRBV13, with 8 bases fitting TRBD1. V lost 3 bases, J lost 3 bases, and 1 base stayed unmatched. The CDR3 runs to 13 residues. Germline loops: CDR1 PRHDT, CDR2 FYEKMQ (reference sequence). Here the CDR3 reads CASSLDRDYEQYF. The CDR3 DNA follows: TGTGCCAGCAGCTTGGACAGGGACTACGAGCAGTACTTC.

The chain links TRBV6-5 to TRBJ1-4; 7 bases fit TRBD1. The ends lost 10 bases at V and 6 bases at J; junction bases unmatched: 5. The CDR3 consists of 12 residues. The germline V gene has CDR1 MNHEY and CDR2 SVGAGI. In nucleotides, the CDR3 is TGTGCCACAGGGCAGGGGGATGAAAAACTGTTTTTT. Its protein is CATGQGDEKLFF.

The chain is built from TRBV9 and TRBJ2-3; TRBD2 matches 10 bases. The V segment lost 4 bases and the J segment 2 bases; nucleotides outside the gene matches: 7. The CDR3 has 16 residues. Germline values: CDR1 SGDLS, CDR2 YYNGEE. CDR3: CASSPSGRAHTDTQYF. The DNA for the CDR3 is TGTGCCAGCAGCCCGAGCGGGAGGGCACACACAGATACGCAGTATTTT.

The chain recombines TRBV19 with TRBJ2-4; possibly TRBD1 for D (6 bases). Germline V gene sequence: CDR1 LNHDA, CDR2 SQIVND (reference sequence). V was trimmed by 3 bases and J by 13 bases, leaving 13 bases between them. The CDR3 loop spans 12 amino acids. The CDR3 DNA is TGTGCCAGTAGTATCCTCGGACAGCCCCAGTACTTC. Protein sequence: CASSILGQPQYF.

The V and J genes are TRBV12-3 or TRBV12-4 and TRBJ2-2; D ambiguous. CDR3 size: 12 residues. The ends were cut back, 6 bases at V and 6 bases at J, with 8 bases in the middle. The CDR3 bases are TGTGCCAGCAGGACATTCCCCGGGGAGCTGTTTTTT. This codes for CASRTFPGELFF.

The chain joins TRBV14 to TRBJ2-1, with 9 positions matching TRBD1. The V gene's germline CDR1 is SGHDN and CDR2 FVKESK. The CDR3 covers 18 residues. The V and J ends lost 3 bases and 8 bases, in that order; junction bases with no gene match: 17. CDR3 amino acids: CASSQPERDREFKDEQFF. CDR3 nucleotide sequence: TGTGCCAGCAGCCAGCCAGAGCGGGACAGGGAATTTAAGGATGAGCAGTTCTTC.

The chain is built from TRBV28 and TRBJ2-6; D is possibly TRBD2 (6 bases). The V end was cut by 2 bases, the J end by 0 bases, with 14 bases between. The CDR3 covers 18 residues. Germline values: CDR1 MDHEN, CDR2 SYDVKM. The DNA of the CDR3 is TGTGCCAGCAGTTTACGGGCGGGGCTTCACTCTGGGGCCAACGTCCTGACTTTC. It yields the protein CASSLRAGLHSGANVLTF.